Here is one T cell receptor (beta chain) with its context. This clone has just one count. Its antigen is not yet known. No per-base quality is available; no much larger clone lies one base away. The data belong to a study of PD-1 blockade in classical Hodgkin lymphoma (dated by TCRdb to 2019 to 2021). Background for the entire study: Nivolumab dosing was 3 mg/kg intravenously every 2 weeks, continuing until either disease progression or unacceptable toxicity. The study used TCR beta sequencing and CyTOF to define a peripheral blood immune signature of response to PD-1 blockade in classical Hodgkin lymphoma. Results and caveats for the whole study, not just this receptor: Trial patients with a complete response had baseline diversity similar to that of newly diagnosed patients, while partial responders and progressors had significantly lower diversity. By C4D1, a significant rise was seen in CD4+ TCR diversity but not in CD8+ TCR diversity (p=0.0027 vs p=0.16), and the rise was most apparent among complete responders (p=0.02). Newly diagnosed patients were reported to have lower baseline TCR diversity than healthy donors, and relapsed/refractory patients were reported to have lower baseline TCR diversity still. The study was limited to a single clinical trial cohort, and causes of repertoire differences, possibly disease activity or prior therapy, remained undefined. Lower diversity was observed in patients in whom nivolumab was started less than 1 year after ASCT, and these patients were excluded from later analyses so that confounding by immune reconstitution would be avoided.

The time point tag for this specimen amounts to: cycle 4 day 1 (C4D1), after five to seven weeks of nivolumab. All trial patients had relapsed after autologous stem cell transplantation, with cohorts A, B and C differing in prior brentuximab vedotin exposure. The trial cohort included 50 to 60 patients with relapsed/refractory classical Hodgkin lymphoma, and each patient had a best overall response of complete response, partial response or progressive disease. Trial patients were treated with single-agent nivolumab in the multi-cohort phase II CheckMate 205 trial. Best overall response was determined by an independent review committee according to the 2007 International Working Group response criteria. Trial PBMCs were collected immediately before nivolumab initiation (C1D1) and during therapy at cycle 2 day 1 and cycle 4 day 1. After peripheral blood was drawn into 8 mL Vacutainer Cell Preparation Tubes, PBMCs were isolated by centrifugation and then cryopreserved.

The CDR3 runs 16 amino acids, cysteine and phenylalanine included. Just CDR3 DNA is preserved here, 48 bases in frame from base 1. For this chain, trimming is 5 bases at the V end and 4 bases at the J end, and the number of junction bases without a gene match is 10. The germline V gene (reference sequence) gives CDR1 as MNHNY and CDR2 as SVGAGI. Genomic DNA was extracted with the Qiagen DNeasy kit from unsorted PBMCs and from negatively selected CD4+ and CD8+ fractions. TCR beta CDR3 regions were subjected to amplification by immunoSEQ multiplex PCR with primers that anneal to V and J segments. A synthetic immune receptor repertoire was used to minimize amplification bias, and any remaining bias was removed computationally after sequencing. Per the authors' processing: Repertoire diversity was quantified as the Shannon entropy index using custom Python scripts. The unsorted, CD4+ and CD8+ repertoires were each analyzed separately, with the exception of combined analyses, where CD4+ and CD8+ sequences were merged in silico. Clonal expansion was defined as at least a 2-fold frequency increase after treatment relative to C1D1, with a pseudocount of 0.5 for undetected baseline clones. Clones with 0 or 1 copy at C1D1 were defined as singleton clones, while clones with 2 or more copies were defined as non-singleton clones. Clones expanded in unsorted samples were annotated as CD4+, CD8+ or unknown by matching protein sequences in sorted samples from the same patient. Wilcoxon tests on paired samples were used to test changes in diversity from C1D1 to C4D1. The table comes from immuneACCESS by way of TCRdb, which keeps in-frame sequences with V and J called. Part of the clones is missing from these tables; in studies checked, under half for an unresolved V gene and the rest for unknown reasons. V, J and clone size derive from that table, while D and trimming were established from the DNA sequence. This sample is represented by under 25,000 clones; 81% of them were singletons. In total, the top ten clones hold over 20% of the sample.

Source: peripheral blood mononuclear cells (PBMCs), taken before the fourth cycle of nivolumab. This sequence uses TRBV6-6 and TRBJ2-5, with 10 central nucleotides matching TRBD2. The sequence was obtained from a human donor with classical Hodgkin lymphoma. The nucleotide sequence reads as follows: TGTGCCAGCAGTCACAAGCGGGGGGGCCTCGGAGAGACCCAGTACTTC. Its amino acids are CASSHKRGGLGETQYF.